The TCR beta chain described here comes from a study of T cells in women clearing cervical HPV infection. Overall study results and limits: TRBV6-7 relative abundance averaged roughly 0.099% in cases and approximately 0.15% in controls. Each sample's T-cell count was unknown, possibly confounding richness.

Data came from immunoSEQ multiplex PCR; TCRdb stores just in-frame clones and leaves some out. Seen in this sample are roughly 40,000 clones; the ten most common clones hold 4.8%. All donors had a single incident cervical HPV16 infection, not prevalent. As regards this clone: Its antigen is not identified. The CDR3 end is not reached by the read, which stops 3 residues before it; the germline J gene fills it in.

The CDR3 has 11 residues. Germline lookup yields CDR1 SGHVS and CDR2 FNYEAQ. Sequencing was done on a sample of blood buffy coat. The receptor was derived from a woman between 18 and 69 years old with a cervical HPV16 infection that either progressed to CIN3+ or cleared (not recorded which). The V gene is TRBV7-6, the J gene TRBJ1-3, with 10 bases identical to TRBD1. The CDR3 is CASSPGQGIYF. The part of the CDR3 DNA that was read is TGTGCCAGCAGCCCGGGACAGGGG.